Listed below are T cell receptor beta chains from one sample, sequenced in a study of blood T cell repertoires in COVID-19. Generated by immunoSEQ multiplex PCR, the TCRdb table keeps only in-frame clones and is missing some. Here the sample spans 130,000 to 150,000 clones, roughly 88% being singletons. Sequences were obtained from PBMCs or T cells enriched from blood (not recorded which). These receptors were taken from a woman aged 25 to 39 with acute COVID-19. CDR3s include the opening cysteine and the closing phenylalanine or tryptophan. The order of the fields is V gene, J gene, D gene, clone size, CDR3 DNA, CDR3 protein. The D gene is left open where the match is weak. A clone size is listed for some rows: how often the clone was seen (once, few, many), or a class if it is expanded.

TRBV6-4	TRBJ1-1	.	.	TGTGCCAGCAGTGCAGGTGGCACTGAAGCTTTCTTT	CASSAGGTEAFF
TRBV30	TRBJ1-2	.	.	TGTGCCTGGAGTCGGGGACTCTATGGCTACACCTTC	CAWSRGLYGYTF
TRBV2	TRBJ2-5	TRBD1	.	TGTGCCAGCAGTGTCGACAGGGGCGTTGAGACCCAGTACTTC	CASSVDRGVETQYF
TRBV14	TRBJ2-2	.	.	TGTGCCAGCAGCCAAGGGTTATTCCCTTCCAGGGGAGTAACCGGGGAGCTGTTTTTT	CASSQGLFPSRGVTGELFF
TRBV12-5	TRBJ2-4	.	.	TGTGCTAGTGACTTACGGGGGGCGGACTGTGGAAACATTCAGTACTTC	CASDLRGADCGNIQYF
TRBV28	TRBJ2-2	.	.	TGTGCCAGCTTTTTACACGGCGGGGTCACCGGGGAGCTGTTTTTT	CASFLHGGVTGELFF
TRBV18	TRBJ2-5	TRBD1	.	TGTGCCAGCTCACCACTGGGGACAGGGCAGGGGACCCAGTACTTC	CASSPLGTGQGTQYF
TRBV2	TRBJ1-6	.	once	TGTGCCACCCACAGGGAAGTGGATTCACCCCTCCACTTT	CATHREVDSPLHF
TRBV6-6	TRBJ1-2	.	.	TGTGCCAGCAGGGTCTCGGGGGGAGACTATGGCTACACCTTC	CASRVSGGDYGYTF
TRBV28	TRBJ1-2	TRBD1	.	TGTGCCAGCAGTGACCCCGGGACAGGGCTAGATGGCTACACCTTC	CASSDPGTGLDGYTF
TRBV11-3	TRBJ2-2	TRBD2	.	TGTGCCAGCAGCTTAGGGTCGTTAGCGGGAGTCCCCGGGGAGCTGTTTTTT	CASSLGSLAGVPGELFF
TRBV27	TRBJ2-5	TRBD1	.	TGTGCCAGCAGATTACAGGGGGCGGGGGAGACCCAGTACTTC	CASRLQGAGETQYF
TRBV7-2	TRBJ1-2	.	.	TGTGCCAGCAGCCCAAGGGGATCGGGCTATGGCTACACCTTC	CASSPRGSGYGYTF
TRBV28	TRBJ2-7	.	.	TGTGCCAGCAGTTTGGCTTGGGGGCGCATTTACGAGCAGTACTTC	CASSLAWGRIYEQYF
TRBV10-3	TRBJ1-5	.	few	TGTGCCACCTTGGGGGCAATGTGGAATCAGCCCCAGCATTTT	CATLGAMWNQPQHF
TRBV27	TRBJ2-7	TRBD2	.	TGTGCCAGCAGAAATCAGGGACTAGCGGTCCAATACGAGCAGTACTTC	CASRNQGLAVQYEQYF
TRBV7-2	TRBJ2-1	.	.	TGTGCCAGCAGCTTAGTCGGCAGGGCCGCCTACAATGAGCAGTTCTTC	CASSLVGRAAYNEQFF
TRBV2	TRBJ2-1	TRBD2	.	TGTGCCAGCACCCGGGAGGTAGACAATGAGCAGTTCTTC	CASTREVDNEQFF
TRBV4-1	TRBJ2-5	.	.	TGCGCCAGCTCTTCCGCCCCGGGGGAGGAGACCCAGTACTTC	CASSSAPGEETQYF
TRBV30	TRBJ1-5	TRBD1	.	TGTGCCTGGAGTCCTTCCGGGACAGTGAGACAGCCCCAGCATTTT	CAWSPSGTVRQPQHF
TRBV16	TRBJ2-2	.	.	TGTGCCAGCAGCCAATCGGACAGACCCGGGGAGCTGTTTTTT	CASSQSDRPGELFF
TRBV30	TRBJ2-2	TRBD1	.	TGTGCCTGGGGGGCAGGACAGGGGTACACCGGGGAGCTGTTTTTT	CAWGAGQGYTGELFF
TRBV24-1	TRBJ2-2	TRBD1	.	TGTGCCACCAGTGACCGGTCCGGGACAGGGAACACCGGGGAGCTGTTTTTT	CATSDRSGTGNTGELFF
TRBV9	TRBJ1-3	.	.	TGTGCCAGCAGCGTAGAGGCGGCCGCCATCCACTCTGGAAACACCATATATTTT	CASSVEAAAIHSGNTIYF
TRBV5-4	TRBJ2-1	TRBD2	once	TGTGCCAGCAGCTTGGGACTAGCGGGAGACTATGAGCAGTTCTTC	CASSLGLAGDYEQFF
TRBV7-8	TRBJ1-5	.	.	TGTGCCAGCAGCTTAGCCCAGGGCTATTTAGGCAATCAGCCCCAGCATTTT	CASSLAQGYLGNQPQHF
TRBV20-1	TRBJ1-2	TRBD1	.	TGCAGTGCTAGTGGACAGGGGTCTGGCTACACCTTC	CSASGQGSGYTF
TRBV2	TRBJ1-5	TRBD1	.	TGTGCCAGCAGGAGACAGGGACCAAATAGCAATCAGCCCCAGCATTTT	CASRRQGPNSNQPQHF
TRBV14	TRBJ2-1	.	few	TGTGCCAGCAGTCCCCAAGGAGGGTACAATGAGCAGTTCTTC	CASSPQGGYNEQFF
TRBV30	TRBJ1-5	.	.	TGTGCCTGGAGTGTAGGGGCGTCTGGAGGGACCCAGCATTTT	CAWSVGASGGTQHF
TRBV28	TRBJ1-1	.	.	TGTGCCAGCAGTTTACTACAGGTCGCTGAAGCTTTCTTT	CASSLLQVAEAFF
TRBV30	TRBJ1-1	.	.	TGTGCCTGGAGTGTATTTAGAAGGGGGACTGAAGCTTTCTTT	CAWSVFRRGTEAFF
TRBV27	TRBJ1-4	.	.	TGTGCCAGCAACATACAGGGACCAAATGAAAAACTGTTTTTT	CASNIQGPNEKLFF
TRBV27	TRBJ1-5	TRBD1	.	TGTGCCAGCAGACCCACAGGGGGCAATCAGCCCCAGCATTTT	CASRPTGGNQPQHF
TRBV6-5	TRBJ1-1	.	.	TGTGCCAGCAGTTACTCGAGACAGAAGGGGACTGAAGCTTTCTTT	CASSYSRQKGTEAFF
TRBV7-2	TRBJ1-5	.	.	TGTGCCAGCAGCTTAGACTTCCAGCCCCAGCATTTT	CASSLDFQPQHF
TRBV9	TRBJ2-7	TRBD1	.	TGTGCCAGCAGCGTAGCTACAGGGGGAGTAGCCTACGAGCAGTACTTC	CASSVATGGVAYEQYF
TRBV3-1/TRBV3-2	TRBJ2-1	.	once	TGTGCCAGCAGCCTGAGGGACTCCTACAATGAGCAGTTCTTC	CASSLRDSYNEQFF
TRBV10-3	TRBJ1-2	.	.	TGTGCCATCAGTAACTCCAGGACAGACATGGAGGGCTACACCTTC	CAISNSRTDMEGYTF
TRBV25-1	TRBJ1-2	.	.	TGTGCCAGCAGTGAAGACACCGGGACTTATGGCTACACCTTC	CASSEDTGTYGYTF
TRBV29-1	TRBJ2-2	.	once	TGCAGCGCCCGTCTGTCTTTCGGGGAGCTGTTTTTT	CSARLSFGELFF
TRBV24-1	TRBJ2-1	TRBD2	few	TGTGCCACCAGTGATTCCACGTCCGGGACTAGCGGTTACAATGAGCAGTTCTTC	CATSDSTSGTSGYNEQFF
TRBV5-5	TRBJ2-2	.	.	TGTGCCAGCAGCCCGCCGCTCGGTGCCACCGGCACCGGGGAGCTGTTTTTT	CASSPPLGATGTGELFF
TRBV5-5	TRBJ1-2	.	.	TGTGCCAGCAGCCAGACCGCCCGGGCGGGGCCCTATGGCTACACCTTC	CASSQTARAGPYGYTF
TRBV19	TRBJ2-1	TRBD2	.	TGTGCCACCACGGGGGGCTCCTACAATGAGCAGTTCTTC	CATTGGSYNEQFF
TRBV9	TRBJ2-1	.	.	TGTGCCAGCAGCGTAGACCTAGCGTTCTCCTACAATGAGCAGTTCTTC	CASSVDLAFSYNEQFF
TRBV2	TRBJ2-2	TRBD1	once	TGTGCCAGCAGTGCCACACCGGGACAGGGTTACGGGGACACCGGGGAGCTGTTTTTT	CASSATPGQGYGDTGELFF
TRBV25-1	TRBJ1-2	.	.	TGTGCCAGCAGTGAATTCGGGGAATATGGCTACACCTTC	CASSEFGEYGYTF
TRBV9	TRBJ2-2	.	.	TGTGCCAGCAGCTTTAGCGAGGGGAACACCGGGGAGCTGTTTTTT	CASSFSEGNTGELFF
TRBV7-2	TRBJ2-1	TRBD2	.	TGTGCCAGCAGCCTTTCGGGACTAGTAAATAATGAGCAGTTCTTC	CASSLSGLVNNEQFF
TRBV7-2	TRBJ1-1	.	.	TGTGCCAGCAGCTTCGGCAGGGTGAACACTGAAGCTTTCTTT	CASSFGRVNTEAFF
TRBV7-9	TRBJ1-1	.	.	TGTGCCAGCAGCTTTAGGGGGAACACTGAAGCTTTCTTT	CASSFRGNTEAFF
TRBV30	TRBJ1-5	.	once	TGTGCCTGGAGTTCGAGTGATCAGCCCCAGCATTTT	CAWSSSDQPQHF
TRBV6-5	TRBJ2-1	.	.	TGTGCCAGCAGGGATATGGACTTCTACAATGAGCAGTTCTTC	CASRDMDFYNEQFF
TRBV18	TRBJ2-7	TRBD2	.	TGTGCCAGCTCACCAAGGACTAGCGGCTCCTACGAGCAGTACTTC	CASSPRTSGSYEQYF
TRBV30	TRBJ1-6	.	.	TGTGCCTGGGGACAGAATAATTCACCCCTCCACTTT	CAWGQNNSPLHF